Presented here are 10 T cell receptor beta chains from one specimen sequenced in a study of early T cells in non-severe SARS-CoV-2 infection. TCRdb ran MiXCR on the 5' RACE reads and lists one entry per CDR3 protein. The table shows some 71,000 distinct CDR3 sequences, with less than 12% occurring only once. The source was whole blood, collected at baseline. Receptor source: an adult who was a healthcare worker with PCR-confirmed SARS-CoV-2 infection or an uninfected control (not recorded which).

This clonotype was seen at least ten times. The chain combines TRBV20-1 with TRBJ1-6; tentatively, D is TRBD1 (6 bases). The germline CDR1 and CDR2 sequences are DFQATT and SNEGSKA (reference sequence). V shed 1 base and J shed 6 bases, with 10 bases lying between them. The CDR3 spans 14 residues. CDR3 residues: CSARGGAGNSPLHF. The CDR3 bases are TGCAGTGCTAGAGGGGGGGCGGGTAATTCACCCCTCCACTTT.

This clonotype was counted many times. The J gene is TRBJ2-7, the V gene TRBV10-3, with 11 bases fitting TRBD2. The CDR3 contains 13 residues. CDR1 is ENHRY, CDR2 SYGVKD, per germline. The ends lost 7 bases at V and 5 bases at J; junction bases unmatched: 4. The CDR3 DNA follows: TGTGCCATCACCTCGGGACTAGCGGACGAGCAGTACTTC. Its protein is CAITSGLADEQYF.

This clonotype was seen only a few times. The rearrangement joins TRBV2 to TRBJ1-4, with D uncertain. The CDR3 totals 14 residues. Trimming removed 7 bases from V and 6 bases from J, with 15 bases in between. Germline V CDR1 and CDR2: SNHLY, FYNNEI. The CDR3 DNA reads as TGTGCCAGCATGAAAGGCTGGCGGGATGAAAAACTGTTTTTT. Translation: CASMKGWRDEKLFF.

Many counts were recorded for this clonotype. The genes are TRBV6-2 or TRBV6-3 and TRBJ1-5; D uncertain. This CDR3 has 13 amino acids. Germline V gene lookup returns CDR1 MNHEY and CDR2 SVGEGT. Between the trimmed V and J ends, which lost 2 bases and 6 bases, there was a span of 8 bases. The CDR3 region is CASSYGQFQPQHF. In nucleotides, the CDR3 is TGTGCCAGCAGTTACGGGCAGTTTCAGCCCCAGCATTTT.

This rearrangement joins TRBV19 to TRBJ1-2; TRBD1 agrees at 12 bases. The CDR3 consists of 16 residues. CDR1 and CDR2 from the germline V gene are LNHDA and SQIVND (reference sequence). The J segment lost 7 bases and the V segment lost 3 bases, leaving 9 bases of the junction unmatched. The CDR3 protein is CASSIRGTGGDGGYTF. The CDR3 bases are TGTGCCAGTAGTATTCGCGGGACAGGGGGCGACGGTGGCTACACCTTC.

The V call is TRBV7-3, the J call TRBJ2-7, with 7 bases fitting TRBD2. V was pared by 1 base and J by 0 bases, with 3 bases of the junction left unmatched. CDR1 and CDR2 from the germline V gene are SGHTA and FQGTGA. This CDR3 has 15 amino acids. The CDR3 sequence: CASSLNGGSSYEQYF. CDR3 nucleotides: TGTGCCAGCAGCTTAAATGGCGGGAGCTCCTACGAGCAGTACTTC.

The rearrangement links TRBV28 to TRBJ1-1; 7 bases are a match to TRBD1. Germline V gives CDR1 MDHEN, CDR2 SYDVKM. The junction had 9 bases not matched to a gene; V was cut back by 4 bases and J by 10 bases. The CDR3 runs to 13 residues. DNA of the CDR3: TGTGCCAGCAGTTCGGGACAGCCTTTTGGAGCTTTCTTT. Translating it yields CASSSGQPFGAFF.

This clonotype turned up a few times. The chain has TRBV20-1 and TRBJ1-6; D possibly corresponds to TRBD1 (5 bases). The CDR3 has 16 residues. V gave up 3 bases and J gave up 4 bases, with 16 bases separating them. Germline V CDR1 and CDR2: DFQATT, SNEGSKA (reference sequence). This chain's CDR3 is CSARDTLKTYNSPLHF. The CDR3 DNA reads as TGCAGTGCTAGGGACACCTTAAAGACTTATAATTCACCCCTCCACTTT.

Ten or more counts support this clonotype. V usage is TRBV6-1 and J usage is TRBJ1-1; D uncertain. V was shortened by 5 bases and J by 5 bases, with 6 bases between the two germline ends. Germline CDR1 and CDR2: MNHNS and SASEGT. The length of the CDR3 is 11 residues. Here the CDR3 reads CASSRTTEAFF. In nucleotides, the CDR3 is TGTGCCAGCAGTAGGACGACTGAAGCTTTCTTT.

This chain joins TRBV12-3 or TRBV12-4 and TRBJ2-2; D remains unclear. The CDR3 runs 14 residues. V gave up 2 bases and J gave up 0 bases, with 4 bases separating them. CDR3 residues: CASSLSPNTGELFF. The CDR3 nucleotides read TGTGCCAGCAGTTTATCGCCGAACACCGGGGAGCTGTTTTTT.